The rows below give T cell receptor beta chains drawn from one sample of a study of identical twins. TCRdb itself ran the 5' RACE reads through MiXCR, one entry per CDR3 protein. This sample carries hundreds of thousands of distinct CDR3 sequences, about 18% of them seen once, and the ten largest clones take under 15%. The sample also formed part of further work on T cells expressing NK-cell markers.

The sequenced sample consisted of PBMCs. The source is a woman between 18 and 30 years old in good health. CDR3s include the opening cysteine and the closing phenylalanine or tryptophan. The D gene is left open where the match is weak. Clone size is given for some rows only: seen once, a few or many times, or a class if the clone is expanded.

>-|TRBJ2-1|-|TRBV12-3/TRBV12-4
TGTGCCAGCAGTGTGACCGGGACCAGAAACAATGAGCAGTTCTTC
CASSVTGTRNNEQFF
>few|TRBJ2-5|TRBD2|TRBV20-1
TGCAGTGCCTGGGGGGGAATCGAGACCCAGTACTTC
CSAWGGIETQYF
>few|TRBJ2-2|TRBD1|TRBV6-5
TGTGCCAGCAGTTACGACAGGGCGATTGCCGGGGAGCTGTTTTTT
CASSYDRAIAGELFF
>few|TRBJ1-2|-|TRBV29-1
TGCAGCGTGGATGCTTCTGGGGGGCCCTATGGCTACACCTTC
CSVDASGGPYGYTF
>few|TRBJ2-1|TRBD2|TRBV12-3/TRBV12-4
TGTGCCAGCAGGCCTAGGGGAGCGGGAGACTACAATGAGCAGTTCTTC
CASRPRGAGDYNEQFF
>few|TRBJ2-2|-|TRBV5-1
TGCGCCAGCACCGGGGTGCAGGGAATCGGGGAGCTGTTTTTT
CASTGVQGIGELFF
>-|TRBJ2-2|-|TRBV5-1
TGCGCCAGCAGCTCCAACAGTGGCGGCTCGAACACCGGGGAGCTGTTTTTT
CASSSNSGGSNTGELFF
>-|TRBJ2-2|-|TRBV14
TGTGCCAGCAGCCCGCCAGGTTACATGAACACCGGGGAGCTGTTTTTT
CASSPPGYMNTGELFF
>few|TRBJ2-3|-|TRBV4-2
TGTGCCAGCAGCCAAGATTCGAGCGCAGATACGCAGTATTTT
CASSQDSSADTQYF
>-|TRBJ1-4|TRBD1|TRBV28
TGTGCCAGCAGTTCCTTACTCAGGGGGGCAACTAATGAAAAACTGTTTTTT
CASSSLLRGATNEKLFF
>-|TRBJ2-2|-|TRBV7-9
TGTGCCAGCAGCTTTGTAGACAGCGGGGAGCTGTTTTTT
CASSFVDSGELFF
>-|TRBJ2-1|TRBD2|TRBV11-2
TGTGCCAGCAAGTCTAGCGGGCCCCGCTCCTACAATGAGCAGTTCTTC
CASKSSGPRSYNEQFF
>-|TRBJ2-1|TRBD2|TRBV20-1
TGCAGTGCGCCGGGACTAGCGGGCCCCCTCTCCTACAATGAGCAGTTCTTC
CSAPGLAGPLSYNEQFF
>-|TRBJ2-3|TRBD2|TRBV5-1
TGCGCCAGCACACGCTCGGGGGGAAGCACAGATACGCAGTATTTT
CASTRSGGSTDTQYF
>few|TRBJ2-2|TRBD2|TRBV28
TGTGCCAGCACGACTAGCGGGAGATACACCGGGGAGCTGTTTTTT
CASTTSGRYTGELFF
>once|TRBJ2-7|-|TRBV10-1
TGCGCCAGCCGTTTCTTATTACCTCTCCCCTACAAGCAGTACTTC
CASRFLLPLPYKQYF
>-|TRBJ2-5|-|TRBV20-1
TGCAGTGCTAGAGATGTGACTACCAAAGAGACCCAGTACTTC
CSARDVTTKETQYF
>-|TRBJ2-1|-|TRBV5-1
TGCGCCAGCAGGGTCACGACTACGAACAATGAGCAGTTCTTC
CASRVTTTNNEQFF
>-|TRBJ2-7|-|TRBV20-1
TGCAGTGCTAGAGATTCAACAGGTGCAGGGTACGAGCAGTACTTC
CSARDSTGAGYEQYF
>few|TRBJ2-7|TRBD2|TRBV6-1
TGTGCCAGCAGACTCACCTCCCTTTACAGCGGGGTAGGCGAGCAGTACTTC
CASRLTSLYSGVGEQYF
>-|TRBJ1-1|TRBD1|TRBV3-1
TGTGCCAGCAGCCAAGGCGGGGGACAGGGAGGCACTGAAGCTTTCTTT
CASSQGGGQGGTEAFF
>-|TRBJ1-2|-|TRBV20-1
TGCAGTGCTAACAAAAACGTCGACAGGCGCTATGGCTACACCTTC
CSANKNVDRRYGYTF
>few|TRBJ2-5|-|TRBV20-1
TGCAGTGCCCCCCGGGGAGGAGAGACCCAGTACTTC
CSAPRGGETQYF
>-|TRBJ1-5|-|TRBV6-5
TGTGCCAGCAGTTACGGTTCGGCCGGCAGCCAGCAGCCCCAGCATTTT
CASSYGSAGSQQPQHF
>-|TRBJ2-1|TRBD2|TRBV20-1
TGCAGTGCTAGACCGGGACTATGGTCCAATGAGCAGTTCTTC
CSARPGLWSNEQFF
>-|TRBJ2-3|TRBD2|TRBV6-5
TGTGCCAGCAGTACTTTAGCGGGGGGGCTAAATACGCAGTATTTT
CASSTLAGGLNTQYF